This T cell receptor beta chain was documented in a study of blood T cell repertoires in COVID-19. Overall study: Spain, Italy and the United States supplied samples that represented acute and convalescent COVID-19.

Recruitment covered about two dozen US areas and drew participants whose ages spanned roughly 18 to 89 years. Under the authors' procedure: From reference gene primer amplification, estimates of nucleated cell counts were derived. Produced via immunoSEQ multiplex PCR; TCRdb's table is partial and in-frame only. The V and J calls and clone size come from that table; D and trimming were worked out from the DNA. The table lists hundreds of thousands of clones, around 89% of them singletons. The clonotype was recovered from a woman aged 60-75 years in a cohort exposed to, infected with or recovered from COVID-19 (not recorded which). Sample: PBMCs or T cells enriched from blood (not recorded which).

The CDR3: CASSFFTLAAYNEQFF. CDR3 nucleotide sequence: TGTGCCAGCAGCTTCTTTACGCTAGCGGCCTACAATGAGCAGTTCTTC. The J gene is TRBJ2-1, the V gene TRBV7-2, with 7 bases aligning to TRBD2. V was pared by 3 bases and J by 2 bases, with 7 bases of the junction left unmatched. This CDR3 is 16 amino acids long. Germline loops: CDR1 SGHTA, CDR2 FQGNSA.